This paragraph covers one TCR beta chain sequence. The record originates from a study of blood T cell repertoires in COVID-19. Overall study context: Some COVID-19 samples were acute and others convalescent; all came from the United States, Italy and Spain. Sample material is recorded as cDNA or gDNA derived from T cells, B-cell-depleted T cells, or PBMCs.

There are 11 residues in the CDR3. Between the trimmed V and J ends, which lost 4 bases and 2 bases, there was a span of 2 bases. CDR1 is SGHTA, CDR2 FQGNSA, per germline. Study processing details: Researchers report that nucleated cell counts were estimated from reference gene primer amplification. TCRdb's copy holds only in-frame clones and misses some; the assay was immunoSEQ multiplex PCR. V, J and clone size are taken as reported in that table, and D and trimming were inferred from the DNA itself. Here the sample spans roughly 110,000 clones, around 88% being singletons. The gene calls are TRBV7-2 and TRBJ2-5, with D uncertain. This TCR was sampled from a man aged 50 to 59 with active or convalescent COVID-19. Sequenced input: peripheral blood. The CDR3 DNA sequence: TGTGCCAGCAGCTCTCAAGAGACCCAGTACTTC. Translated, it gives CASSSQETQYF.